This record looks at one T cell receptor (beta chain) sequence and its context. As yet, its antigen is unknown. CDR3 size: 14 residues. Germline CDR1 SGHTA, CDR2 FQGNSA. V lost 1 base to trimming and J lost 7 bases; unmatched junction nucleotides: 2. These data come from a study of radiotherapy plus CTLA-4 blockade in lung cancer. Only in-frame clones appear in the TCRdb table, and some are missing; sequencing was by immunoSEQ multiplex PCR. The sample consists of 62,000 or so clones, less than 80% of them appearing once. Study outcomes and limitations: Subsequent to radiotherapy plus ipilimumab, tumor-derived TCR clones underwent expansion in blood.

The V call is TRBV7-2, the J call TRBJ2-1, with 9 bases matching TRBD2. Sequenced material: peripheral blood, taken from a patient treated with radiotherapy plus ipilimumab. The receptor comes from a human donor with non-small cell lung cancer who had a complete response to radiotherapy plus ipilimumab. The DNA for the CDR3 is TGTGCCAGCAGCTTAGGACTAGCGGAAAATGAGCAGTTCTTC. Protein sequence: CASSLGLAENEQFF. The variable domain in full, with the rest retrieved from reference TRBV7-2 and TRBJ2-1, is GAGVSQSPSNKVTEKGKDVELRCDPISGHTALYWYRQSLGQGLEFLIYFQGNSAPDKSGLPSDRFSAERTGGSVSTLTIQRTQQEDSAVYLCASSLGLAENEQFFGPGTRLTVL.